These 5 T cell receptor beta chains came from one sample sequenced in a study of STAT3 mutations in large granular lymphocyte leukemia. Findings and caveats of the study: At least one immunodominant TCR beta clonotype appeared in every T-cell large granular lymphocyte leukemia patient.

Antigens for these TCRs are unknown. Assay: immunoSEQ multiplex PCR; the TCRdb copy retains only in-frame clones and omits some. The sample has 10,000 to 15,000 clones, 80% to 90% seen once. The sequenced sample was PBMCs. Every receptor here comes from a human donor with T large granular lymphocyte leukemia. Some clones in this sample may be carry-over from other donors' samples.

This sequence joins TRBV7-8 and TRBJ2-5; tentatively, D is TRBD1 (6 bases). The V end lost 0 bases, the J end lost 3 bases, and 8 bases lay between the germline ends. Germline V gives CDR1 SGHVS, CDR2 FQNEAQ. The CDR3 is 14 residues long. In DNA, the CDR3 is TGTGCCAGCAGCTTAGCCCACAGGGAAGAGACCCAGTACTTC. Its translation: CASSLAHREETQYF.

The chain combines TRBV6-1 with TRBJ2-4; 9 bases are a match to TRBD1. This CDR3 has 13 amino acids. The junction had 0 bases not matched to a gene; V was cut back by 6 bases and J by 3 bases. Germline CDR1 is MNHNS and CDR2 is SASEGT. CDR3 sequence: CASRDRGKNIQYF. CDR3 nucleotide sequence: TGTGCCAGCAGGGACAGGGGCAAAAACATTCAGTACTTC.

The chain carries TRBV19 and TRBJ2-1; TRBD2 aligns across 11 bases. V lost 0 bases to trimming and J lost 0 bases; unmatched junction nucleotides: 1. CDR1 and CDR2 (germline): LNHDA, SQIVND (reference sequence). The CDR3 runs 17 residues. CDR3 sequence reads: CASSIDGLAGSYNEQFF. In nucleotides, the CDR3 is TGTGCCAGTAGTATAGACGGACTAGCGGGCTCCTACAATGAGCAGTTCTTC.

The chain couples TRBV6-6 to TRBJ2-7, with D perhaps TRBD1 (6 bases). There are 15 residues in the CDR3. Trimming cost V 6 bases and J 0 bases, with 15 bases left between them. The V gene's germline CDR1 is MNHNY and CDR2 SVGAGI (reference sequence). The CDR3 DNA reads TGTGCCAGCAGACCGGCCCTAGGGGGCTCCTACGAGCAGTACTTC. It is translated as CASRPALGGSYEQYF.

This chain connects TRBV5-1 to TRBJ1-3; 9 bases are a match to TRBD1. V lost 0 bases and J lost 4; bases outside the gene matches: 5. The CDR3 loop spans 16 amino acids. CDR1 is SGHRS, CDR2 YFSETQ, per germline. The CDR3: CASSLEGQGIGNTIYF. CDR3 sequence (DNA): TGCGCCAGCAGCTTGGAGGGACAGGGTATCGGAAACACCATATATTTT.